These 5 T cell receptor beta chains came from one sample sequenced in a study of human T cells and chemical hapten exposure (dated by TCRdb to 2020 to 2023). Receptors were amplified or captured by RACE. Instrument used: NextSeq 500. TCRdb reprocessed the public reads (quality trimming at Q25 with fastp, clone calling with MiXCR) and kept in-frame beta chains. Rows matching on CDR3 protein sequence are summarized as one entry with the most common DNA and genes. The sample records roughly 92,000 distinct CDR3 sequences, over 10% of which are singletons. In total, the top ten clones hold around 3% of the sample. The sample's time point label, in plain terms: patch test 2, 6 weeks after DPC sensitization. Interpreted using the paper, the treatment or condition label stands for: therapeutic diphenylcyclopropenone sensitization with weekly scalp DPC. Sequenced here: whole blood, sampled in connection with sensitization to the hapten diphenylcyclopropenone (DPC). The receptors stem from a woman between 35 and 50 years old with alopecia areata. Some clones in this sample may be carry-over from other donors' samples.

The rearrangement joins TRBV6-2 or TRBV6-3 to TRBJ2-7; D is uncertain. The ends were cut back, 8 bases at V and 0 bases at J, with 17 bases in the middle. CDR3 size: 15 residues. Germline V gene data show CDR1 as MNHEY and CDR2 as SVGEGT. CDR3 region: CASLPSQLGSYEQYF. The CDR3 DNA is TGTGCCAGCCTCCCCTCCCAGCTAGGCTCCTACGAGCAGTACTTC.

This clonotype has only a few counts. This chain uses TRBV4-1 with TRBJ2-7, with 9 bases matching TRBD1. From germline, CDR1 is MGHRA and CDR2 YSYEKL. This CDR3 contains 14 residues. The V segment lost 6 bases and the J segment 7 bases; nucleotides outside the gene matches: 10. CDR3 nucleotide sequence: TGCGCCAGCAGGATTACACAGGGGGCCCGTGAGCAGTACTTC. Translated, it gives CASRITQGAREQYF.

In its sample, this clonotype was seen a few times. The chain uses TRBV6-6 and TRBJ2-7; a weak D match, TRBD2 (6 bases). V lost 4 bases and J 3 bases, leaving 28 bases between the germline ends. The germline gives CDR1 MNHNY, CDR2 SVGAGI (reference sequence). The CDR3 extends over 19 amino acids. The CDR3 region is CASSSFGRRGSNQNYEQYF. CDR3 DNA: TGTGCCAGCAGTTCGTTTGGGAGGAGGGGTAGCAACCAAAACTACGAGCAGTACTTC.

This clonotype was detected only a few times. The V and J genes are TRBV12-3 or TRBV12-4 and TRBJ1-1; TRBD1 agrees at 12 bases. The V and J ends lost 1 base and 3 bases, in that order; junction bases with no gene match: 9. The CDR3 extends over 18 amino acids. In DNA form, the CDR3 reads TGTGCCAGCAGTTTAGGTCTAGGGACAGGGGGCGCGGACACTGAAGCTTTCTTT. Protein product: CASSLGLGTGGADTEAFF.

This clonotype has ten or more counts. V and J are TRBV12-3 or TRBV12-4 and TRBJ1-5; D perhaps matches TRBD1 (5 bases). This CDR3 is built from 13 residues. V was pared by 5 bases and J by 6 bases, with 11 bases between. The DNA of the CDR3 is TGTGCCAGCAGTCAGGACGGGGGTCAGCCCCAGCATTTT. Translating gives CASSQDGGQPQHF.